The 3 T cell receptor beta chains reported below all come from one sample, sequenced in a study of OX40 agonist ivuxolimab in advanced cancers. Some clones are missing from TCRdb's copy, which holds only in-frame ones; the method was immunoSEQ multiplex PCR. The sample contains roughly 61,000 clones, 80% to 90% of which appear only once. The sequenced sample was CD4+ or CD8+ T cells sorted from blood, obtained in a trial of the OX40 agonist ivuxolimab. The receptors originated from an adult with an advanced solid tumor such as melanoma, head and neck, liver or kidney cancer.

The chain combines TRBV29-1 with TRBJ2-5, with TRBD2 matching 10 bases. Trimming at V came to 1 base and at J to 7 bases, leaving 6 bases not matched to a gene. Germline V gene sequence: CDR1 SQVTM, CDR2 ANQGSEA. There are 14 residues in the CDR3. The CDR3, as DNA: TGCAGCGTTGAAGCTAGCGGGAGAAGGTTGACCCAGTACTTC. Translated, it gives CSVEASGRRLTQYF.

The CDR3, as DNA: TGTGCCAGCAGCCTCCCCTTCCCCTACGAGCAGTACTTC. As protein: CASSLPFPYEQYF. The V gene is TRBV11-2, the J gene TRBJ2-7; D gene unclear. Trimming took 5 bases from V and 2 from J, leaving 10 bases between them. There are 13 residues in the CDR3. Germline V gene data show CDR1 as SGHAT and CDR2 as FQNNGV.

The CDR3 DNA is TGTGCCAGCAGCTTGGCCTTGGTAGCGGGAGGGGATACGCAGTATTTT. Protein: CASSLALVAGGDTQYF. The J gene is TRBJ2-3, the V gene TRBV5-4; 11 nucleotides match TRBD2. V was pared by 0 bases and J by 6 bases, with 6 bases of the junction left unmatched. The CDR3 loop spans 16 amino acids. Germline-derived CDR1 and CDR2 are SGHNT and YYREEE (reference sequence).